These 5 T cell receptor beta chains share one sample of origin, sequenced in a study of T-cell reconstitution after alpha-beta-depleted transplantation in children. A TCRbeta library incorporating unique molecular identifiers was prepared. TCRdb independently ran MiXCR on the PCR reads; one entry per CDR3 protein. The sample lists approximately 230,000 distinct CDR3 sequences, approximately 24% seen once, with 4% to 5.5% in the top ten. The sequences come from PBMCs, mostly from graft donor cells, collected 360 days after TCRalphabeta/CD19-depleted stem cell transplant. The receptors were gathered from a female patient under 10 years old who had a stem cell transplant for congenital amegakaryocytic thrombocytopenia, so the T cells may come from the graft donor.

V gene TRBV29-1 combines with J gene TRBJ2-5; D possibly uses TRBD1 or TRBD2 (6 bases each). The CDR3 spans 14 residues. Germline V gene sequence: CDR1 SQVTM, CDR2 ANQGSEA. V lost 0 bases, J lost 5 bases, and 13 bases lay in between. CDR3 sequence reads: CSVEDQRGPETQYF. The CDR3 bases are TGCAGCGTTGAAGATCAACGGGGGCCGGAGACCCAGTACTTC.

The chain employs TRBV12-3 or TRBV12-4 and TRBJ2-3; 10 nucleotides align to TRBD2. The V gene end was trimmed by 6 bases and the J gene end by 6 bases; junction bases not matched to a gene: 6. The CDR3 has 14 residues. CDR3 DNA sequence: TGTGCCAGCAGACCCGGACTAGCGGTTGATACGCAGTATTTT. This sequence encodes CASRPGLAVDTQYF.

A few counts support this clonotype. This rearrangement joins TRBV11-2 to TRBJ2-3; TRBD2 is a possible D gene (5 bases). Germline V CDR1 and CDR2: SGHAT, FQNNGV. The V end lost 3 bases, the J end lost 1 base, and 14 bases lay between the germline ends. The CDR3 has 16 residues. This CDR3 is CASSFNRDSGTDTQYF. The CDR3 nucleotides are TGTGCCAGCAGCTTTAATCGGGATTCTGGCACAGATACGCAGTATTTT.

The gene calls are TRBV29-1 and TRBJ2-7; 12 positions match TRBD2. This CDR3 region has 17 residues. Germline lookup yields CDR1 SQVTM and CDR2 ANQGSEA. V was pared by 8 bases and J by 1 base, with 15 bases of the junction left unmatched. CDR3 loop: CSTTTALAGGGSYEQYF. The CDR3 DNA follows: TGCAGCACAACGACGGCACTAGCGGGAGGCGGGTCCTACGAGCAGTACTTC.

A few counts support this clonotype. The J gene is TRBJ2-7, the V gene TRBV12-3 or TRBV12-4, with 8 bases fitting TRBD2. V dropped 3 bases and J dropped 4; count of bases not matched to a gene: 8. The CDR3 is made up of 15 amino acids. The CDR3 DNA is TGTGCCAGCAGTTTTGTGCTAGCGGGCAGTTACGAGCAGTACTTC. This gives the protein CASSFVLAGSYEQYF.